Below, 10 T cell receptor beta chains from the same sample are listed, as sequenced in a study of beta chain features in type 1 diabetes. Study-wide points: Among patients with Type 1 diabetes, TCRB CDR3s were moderately but significantly shorter in every one of the four CD4+ subsets.

No antigen is known for these receptors. The sequenced template was cDNA made from the entire isolated RNA. TCRdb's table, derived via immunoSEQ multiplex PCR, lists solely in-frame clones and lacks some. Of 240,000 or so clones in the sample, over 20% are singletons; the top ten hold more than 0.025%. Sequenced: naive CD4+ T cells from blood. These receptors all stem from a woman between 35 and 50 years old with type 1 diabetes.

The genes are TRBV30 and TRBJ1-2, with 9 bases aligning to TRBD1. The CDR3 has 11 amino acids. V lost 8 bases, J lost 4 bases, and 2 bases stayed unmatched. Germline V lookup: CDR1 GTSNPN, CDR2 SVGIG (reference sequence). The CDR3 reads CAGDRAYGYTF. In DNA form, the CDR3 reads TGTGCCGGGGACAGGGCCTATGGCTACACCTTC.

This rearrangement joins TRBV9 to TRBJ2-7; 7 nucleotides align to TRBD1. The CDR3 has 13 residues. The V gene end was trimmed by 0 bases and the J gene end by 6 bases; junction bases not matched to a gene: 3. Germline CDR1 reads SGDLS; CDR2 reads YYNGEE. This CDR3 reads CASSVVPGGEQYF. CDR3 sequence (DNA): TGTGCCAGCAGCGTAGTCCCAGGGGGCGAGCAGTACTTC.

CDR3 nucleotides: TGTGCCAGCAGCGGTGGGCTAGCTTCTCGAGAGACCCAGTACTTC. As protein: CASSGGLASRETQYF. The rearrangement uses TRBV5-4 and TRBJ2-5; maybe TRBD2 (5 bases). The CDR3 runs 15 residues. The germline CDR1 and CDR2 sequences are SGHNT and YYREEE (reference sequence). Trimming took off 4 bases at V and 4 bases at J, with 17 bases between the two ends.

This chain uses TRBV28 with TRBJ1-4, with D maybe TRBD1 (5 bases). V lost 8 bases and J lost 8, with 18 bases in between. Germline V CDR1 and CDR2: MDHEN, SYDVKM. The CDR3 length is 14 residues. The CDR3 here is CASRPGGAREKLFF. The CDR3 DNA sequence: TGTGCCAGCCGTCCTGGCGGGGCTAGGGAAAAACTGTTTTTT.

The chain uses TRBV7-2 and TRBJ2-6, with 8 bases fitting TRBD1. CDR1 is SGHTA, CDR2 FQGNSA, per germline. V was clipped by 5 bases and J by 13 bases; unmatched bases: 10. The CDR3 has 14 residues. In DNA, the CDR3 is TGTGCCAGCAGCCCGGGGACAGGCGTTAGGGTCCTGACTTTC. This gives the protein CASSPGTGVRVLTF. The full variable domain, rest sourced from reference TRBV7-2 and TRBJ2-6, is GAGVSQSPSNKVTEKGKDVELRCDPISGHTALYWYRQSLGQGLEFLIYFQGNSAPDKSGLPSDRFSAERTGGSVSTLTIQRTQQEDSAVYLCASSPGTGVRVLTFGAGSRLTVL.

The V call is TRBV4-2, the J call TRBJ1-4; D is unresolved. This CDR3 is 16 amino acids long. The germline V gene encodes CDR1 LGHNA and CDR2 YNFKEQ. Trimming cost V 0 bases and J 5 bases, with 13 bases left between them. DNA of the CDR3: TGTGCCAGCAGCCAAGAGGGTGGCGGAGAAAATGAAAAACTGTTTTTT. Encoded protein: CASSQEGGGENEKLFF.

This clone was seen a handful of times. This chain links TRBV5-1 with TRBJ2-3; D is perhaps TRBD1 (6 bases). There are 13 residues in the CDR3. Germline V gene sequence: CDR1 SGHRS, CDR2 YFSETQ. Between the trimmed V and J ends, which lost 4 bases and 5 bases, there was a span of 11 bases. CDR3 in amino acids: CASSLPQGDTQYF. The CDR3, as DNA: TGCGCCAGCAGCCTACCACAGGGAGATACGCAGTATTTT.

DNA of the CDR3: TGCGCCAGCAGCCCGGGGGGGCTGATTGAGCAGTTCTTC. Its protein product is CASSPGGLIEQFF. The chain links TRBV5-1 to TRBJ2-1, with 8 bases matching TRBD2. The germline CDR1 and CDR2 sequences are SGHRS and YFSETQ. V lost 4 bases, J lost 9 bases, and 6 bases stayed unmatched. The CDR3 extends over 13 amino acids.

This clone occurred a few times. The chain combines TRBV11-1 with TRBJ1-1, with TRBD1 matching 9 bases. The CDR3 is made up of 15 amino acids. From germline, CDR1 is SGHAT and CDR2 FQDESV (reference sequence). The V segment lost 1 base and the J segment 4 bases; nucleotides outside the gene matches: 4. This CDR3 reads CASSLDTGGITEAFF. CDR3 DNA sequence: TGTGCCAGCAGCTTAGATACAGGGGGCATCACTGAAGCTTTCTTT.

V gene TRBV9 combines with J gene TRBJ2-3; 7 bases fit TRBD2. Germline loops: CDR1 SGDLS, CDR2 YYNGEE. The CDR3 contains 12 residues. Germline trimming cut 0 bases from V and 13 bases from J; bases unmatched to any gene: 5. CDR3 in amino acids: CASSVDGRHEYF. CDR3 DNA sequence: TGTGCCAGCAGCGTAGACGGGAGGCACGAGTATTTT.